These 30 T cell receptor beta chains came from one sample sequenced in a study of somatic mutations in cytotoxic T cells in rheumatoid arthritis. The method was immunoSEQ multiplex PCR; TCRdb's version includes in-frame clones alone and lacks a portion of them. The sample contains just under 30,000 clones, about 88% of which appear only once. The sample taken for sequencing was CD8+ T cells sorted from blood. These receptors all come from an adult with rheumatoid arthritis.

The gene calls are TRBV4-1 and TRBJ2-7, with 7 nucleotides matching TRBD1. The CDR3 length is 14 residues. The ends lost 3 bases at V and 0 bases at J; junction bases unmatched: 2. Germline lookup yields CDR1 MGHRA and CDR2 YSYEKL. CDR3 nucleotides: TGCGCCAGCAGCCATCGGGACAGCTCCTACGAGCAGTACTTC. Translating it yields CASSHRDSSYEQYF.

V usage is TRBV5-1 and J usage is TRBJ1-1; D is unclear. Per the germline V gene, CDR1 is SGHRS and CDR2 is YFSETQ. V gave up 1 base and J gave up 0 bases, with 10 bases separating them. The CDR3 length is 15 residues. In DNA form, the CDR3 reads TGCGCCAGCAGCTTGTCCGTGGGGATGAACACTGAAGCTTTCTTT. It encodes CASSLSVGMNTEAFF.

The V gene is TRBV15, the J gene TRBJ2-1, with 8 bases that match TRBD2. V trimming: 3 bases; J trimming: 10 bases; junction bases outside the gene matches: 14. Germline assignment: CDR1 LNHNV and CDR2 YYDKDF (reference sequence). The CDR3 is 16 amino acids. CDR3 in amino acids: CATSSLGPAGEFEQFF. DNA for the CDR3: TGTGCCACCAGCAGTCTGGGACCAGCGGGAGAATTCGAGCAGTTCTTC.

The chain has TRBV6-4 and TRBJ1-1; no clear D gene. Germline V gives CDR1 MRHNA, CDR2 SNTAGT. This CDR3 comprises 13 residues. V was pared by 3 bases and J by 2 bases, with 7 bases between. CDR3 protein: CASSEIPNTEAFF. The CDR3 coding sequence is TGTGCCAGCAGTGAGATCCCAAACACTGAAGCTTTCTTT.

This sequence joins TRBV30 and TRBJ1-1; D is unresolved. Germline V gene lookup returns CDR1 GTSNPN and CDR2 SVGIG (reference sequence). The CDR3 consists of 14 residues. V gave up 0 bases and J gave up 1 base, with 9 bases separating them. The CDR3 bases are TGTGCCTGGAGTGTTACCTACAGGAACACTGAAGCTTTCTTT. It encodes CAWSVTYRNTEAFF.

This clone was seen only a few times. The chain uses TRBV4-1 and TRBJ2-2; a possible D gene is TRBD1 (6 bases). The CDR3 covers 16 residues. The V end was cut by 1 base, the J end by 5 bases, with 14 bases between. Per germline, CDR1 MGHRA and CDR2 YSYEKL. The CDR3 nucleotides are TGCGCCAGCAGCCAAGGGGGAACAGGGATGACCGGGGAGCTGTTTTTT. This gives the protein CASSQGGTGMTGELFF.

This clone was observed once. The DNA of the CDR3 is TGTGCCAGCAGCTTCTACAGCGGGGTGGAGGAGTATAGCAATCAGCCCCAGCATTTT. Its protein product is CASSFYSGVEEYSNQPQHF. The V and J genes are TRBV7-8 and TRBJ1-5, with no clear D. This CDR3 contains 19 residues. Germline CDR1 and CDR2: SGHVS and FQNEAQ. V shed 3 bases and J shed 0 bases, with 21 bases lying between them.

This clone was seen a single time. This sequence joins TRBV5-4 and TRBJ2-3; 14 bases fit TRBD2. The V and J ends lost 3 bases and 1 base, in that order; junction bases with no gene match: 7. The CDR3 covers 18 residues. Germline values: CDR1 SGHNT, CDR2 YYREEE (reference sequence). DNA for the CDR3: TGTGCCAGCAGCTCTTTGACTAGCGGGGGGGCAGGCACAGATACGCAGTATTTT. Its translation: CASSSLTSGGAGTDTQYF.

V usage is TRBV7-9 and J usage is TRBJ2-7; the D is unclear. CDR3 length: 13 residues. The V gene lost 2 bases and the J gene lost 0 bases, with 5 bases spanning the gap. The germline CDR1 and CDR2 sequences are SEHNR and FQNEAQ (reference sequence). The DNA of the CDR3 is TGTGCCAGCAGCTTAATTAGCTCCTACGAGCAGTACTTC. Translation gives CASSLISSYEQYF.

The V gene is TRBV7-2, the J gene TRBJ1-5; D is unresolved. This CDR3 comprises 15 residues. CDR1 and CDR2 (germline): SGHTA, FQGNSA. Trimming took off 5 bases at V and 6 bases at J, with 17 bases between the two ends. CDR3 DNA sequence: TGTGCCAGCAGCCACCTAAGGGTGGGCGGTCAGCCCCAGCATTTT. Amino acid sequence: CASSHLRVGGQPQHF.

Here the CDR3 reads CASSLVGQGNDEQYF. CDR3 nucleotides: TGCGCCAGCAGCCTGGTCGGGCAGGGTAACGACGAGCAGTACTTC. The V gene is TRBV5-1, the J gene TRBJ2-7, with D tentatively TRBD1 (5 bases). The CDR3 consists of 15 residues. Germline CDR1 reads SGHRS; CDR2 reads YFSETQ. V was clipped by 4 bases and J by 5 bases, with 19 bases between them.

CDR3 bases: TGTGCCAGTAGTATTCCTGTCCACAATCAGCCCCAGCATTTT. Protein product: CASSIPVHNQPQHF. The rearrangement uses TRBV19 and TRBJ1-5; D is ambiguous. Germline V gives CDR1 LNHDA, CDR2 SQIVND (reference sequence). This CDR3 has 14 residues. The V gene lost 3 bases and the J gene lost 3 bases, with 9 bases spanning the gap.

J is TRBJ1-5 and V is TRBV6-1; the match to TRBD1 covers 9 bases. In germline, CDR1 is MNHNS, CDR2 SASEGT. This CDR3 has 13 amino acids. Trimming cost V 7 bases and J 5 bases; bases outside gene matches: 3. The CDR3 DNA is TGTGCCAGCACGGGACAGGGACATCAGCCCCAGCATTTT. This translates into CASTGQGHQPQHF.

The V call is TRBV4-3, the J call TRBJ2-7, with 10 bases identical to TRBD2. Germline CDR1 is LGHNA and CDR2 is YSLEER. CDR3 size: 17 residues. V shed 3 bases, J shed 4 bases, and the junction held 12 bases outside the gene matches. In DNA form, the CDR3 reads TGCGCCAGCAGCCAGGAGGGTCCTCTAGCGGGGGCATACGAGCAGTACTTC. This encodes CASSQEGPLAGAYEQYF.

The CDR3 region is CASSEWTSGAGNEQFF. The DNA for the CDR3 is TGTGCCAGCAGTGAATGGACCTCTGGGGCCGGCAATGAGCAGTTCTTC. The chain couples TRBV6-1 to TRBJ2-1; D is possibly TRBD1 (5 bases). Trimming removed 2 bases at V and 6 bases at J, with 17 bases between. The CDR3 extends over 16 amino acids. Germline V lookup: CDR1 MNHNS, CDR2 SASEGT.

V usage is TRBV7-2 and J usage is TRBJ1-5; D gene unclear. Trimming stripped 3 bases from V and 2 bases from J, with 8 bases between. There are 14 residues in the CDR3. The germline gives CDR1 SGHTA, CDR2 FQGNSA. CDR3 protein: CASSFWAGNQPQHF. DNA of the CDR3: TGTGCCAGCAGCTTCTGGGCAGGCAATCAGCCCCAGCATTTT.

The CDR3 bases are TGTGCCAGCAGTCCTCAGGGGGGGAATACTGAAGCTTTCTTT. Its translation is CASSPQGGNTEAFF. The rearrangement joins TRBV7-6 to TRBJ1-1, with 7 bases fitting TRBD1. The V gene's germline CDR1 is SGHVS and CDR2 FNYEAQ. The CDR3 sequence is 14 residues long. The junction had 9 bases not matched to a gene; V was cut back by 6 bases and J by 5 bases.

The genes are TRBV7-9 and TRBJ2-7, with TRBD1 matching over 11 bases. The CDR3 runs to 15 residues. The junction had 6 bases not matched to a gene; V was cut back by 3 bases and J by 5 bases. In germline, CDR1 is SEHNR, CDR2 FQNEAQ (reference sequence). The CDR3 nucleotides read TGTGCCAGCAGCTTGCCCCCGGGACAGGGGGACGAGCAGTACTTC. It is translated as CASSLPPGQGDEQYF.

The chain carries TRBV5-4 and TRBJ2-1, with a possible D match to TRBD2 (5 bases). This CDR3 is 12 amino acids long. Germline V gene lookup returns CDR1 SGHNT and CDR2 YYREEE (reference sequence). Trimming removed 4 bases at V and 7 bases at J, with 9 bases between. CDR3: CASSPGVNEQFF. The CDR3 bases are TGTGCCAGCAGCCCCGGGGTGAATGAGCAGTTCTTC.

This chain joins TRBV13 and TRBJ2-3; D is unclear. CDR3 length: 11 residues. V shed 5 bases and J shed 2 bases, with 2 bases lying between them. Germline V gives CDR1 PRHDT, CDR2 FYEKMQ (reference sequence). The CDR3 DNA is TGTGCCAGCAGCAACACAGATACGCAGTATTTT. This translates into CASSNTDTQYF. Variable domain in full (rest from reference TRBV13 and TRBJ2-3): AAGVIQSPRHLIKEKRETATLKCYPIPRHDTVYWYQQGPGQDPQFLISFYEKMQSDKGSIPDRFSAQQFSDYHSELNMSSLELGDSALYFCASSNTDTQYFGPGTRLTVL.

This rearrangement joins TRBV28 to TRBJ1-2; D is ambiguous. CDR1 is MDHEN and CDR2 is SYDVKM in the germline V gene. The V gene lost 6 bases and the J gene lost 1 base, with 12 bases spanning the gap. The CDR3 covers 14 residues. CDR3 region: CASSLWAGNYGYTF. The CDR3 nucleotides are TGTGCCAGCAGCCTATGGGCGGGTAACTATGGCTACACCTTC.

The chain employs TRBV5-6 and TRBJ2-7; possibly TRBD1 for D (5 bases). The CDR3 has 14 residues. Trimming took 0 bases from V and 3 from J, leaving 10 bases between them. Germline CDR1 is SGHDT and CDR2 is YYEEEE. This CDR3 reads CASSLGVGDYEQYF. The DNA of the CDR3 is TGTGCCAGCAGCTTGGGCGTAGGGGACTACGAGCAGTACTTC.

DNA of the CDR3: TGTGCCAGCCACGAGCAGTACTTC. Its translation: CASHEQYF. The chain links TRBV7-3 to TRBJ2-7; D remains unclear. This CDR3 comprises 8 residues. The V gene's germline CDR1 is SGHTA and CDR2 FQGTGA. Trimming stripped 8 bases from V and 5 bases from J, with 1 base between.

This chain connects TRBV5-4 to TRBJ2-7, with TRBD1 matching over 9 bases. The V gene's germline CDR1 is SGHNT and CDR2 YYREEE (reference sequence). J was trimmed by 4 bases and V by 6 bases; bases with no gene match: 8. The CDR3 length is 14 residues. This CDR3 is CASTQGQGRYEQYF. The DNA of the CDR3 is TGTGCCAGCACCCAGGGACAGGGTAGATACGAGCAGTACTTC.

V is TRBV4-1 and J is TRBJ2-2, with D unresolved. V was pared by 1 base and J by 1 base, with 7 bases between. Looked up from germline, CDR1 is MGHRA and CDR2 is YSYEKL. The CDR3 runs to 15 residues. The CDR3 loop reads CASSQVTVNTGELFF. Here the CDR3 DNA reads TGCGCCAGCAGCCAAGTCACCGTGAACACCGGGGAGCTGTTTTTT.

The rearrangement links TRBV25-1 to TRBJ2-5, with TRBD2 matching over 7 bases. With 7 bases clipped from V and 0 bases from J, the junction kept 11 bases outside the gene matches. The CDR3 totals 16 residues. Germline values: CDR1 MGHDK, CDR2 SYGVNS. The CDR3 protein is CASKGGLAENQETQYF. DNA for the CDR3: TGTGCCAGCAAAGGTGGTCTAGCGGAAAACCAAGAGACCCAGTACTTC.

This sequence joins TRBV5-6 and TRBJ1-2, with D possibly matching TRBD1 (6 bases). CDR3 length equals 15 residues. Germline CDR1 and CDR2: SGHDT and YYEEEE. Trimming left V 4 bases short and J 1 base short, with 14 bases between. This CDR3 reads CASSVTGNFNYGYTF. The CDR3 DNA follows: TGTGCCAGCAGCGTTACAGGGAATTTTAACTATGGCTACACCTTC.

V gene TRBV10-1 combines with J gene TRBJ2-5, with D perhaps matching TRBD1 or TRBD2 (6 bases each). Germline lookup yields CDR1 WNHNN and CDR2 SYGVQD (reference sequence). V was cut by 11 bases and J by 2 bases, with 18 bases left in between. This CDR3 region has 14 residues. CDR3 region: CAGQWLAEQETQYF. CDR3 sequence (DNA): TGCGCCGGACAGTGGTTAGCGGAACAAGAGACCCAGTACTTC.

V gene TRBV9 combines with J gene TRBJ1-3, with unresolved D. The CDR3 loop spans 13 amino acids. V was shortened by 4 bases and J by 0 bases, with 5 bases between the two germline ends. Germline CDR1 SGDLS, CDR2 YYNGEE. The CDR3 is CASSPNSGNTIYF. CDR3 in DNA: TGTGCCAGCAGCCCCAACTCTGGAAACACCATATATTTT.

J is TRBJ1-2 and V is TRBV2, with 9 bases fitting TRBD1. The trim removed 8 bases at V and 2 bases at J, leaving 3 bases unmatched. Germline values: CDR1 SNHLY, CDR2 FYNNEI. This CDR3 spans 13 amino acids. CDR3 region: CASEGTGNYGYTF. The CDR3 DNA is TGTGCCAGCGAAGGGACAGGGAACTATGGCTACACCTTC.